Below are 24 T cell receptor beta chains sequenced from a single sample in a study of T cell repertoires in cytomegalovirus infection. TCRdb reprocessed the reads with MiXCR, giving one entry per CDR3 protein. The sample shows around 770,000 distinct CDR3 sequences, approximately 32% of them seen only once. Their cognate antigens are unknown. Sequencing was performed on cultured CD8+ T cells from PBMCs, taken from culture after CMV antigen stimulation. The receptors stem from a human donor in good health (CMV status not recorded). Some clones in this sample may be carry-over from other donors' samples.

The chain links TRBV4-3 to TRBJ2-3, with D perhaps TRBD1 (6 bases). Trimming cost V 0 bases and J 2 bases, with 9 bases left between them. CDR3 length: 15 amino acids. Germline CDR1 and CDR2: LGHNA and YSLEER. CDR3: CASSQERGYTDTQYF. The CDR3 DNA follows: TGCGCCAGCAGCCAAGAAAGGGGGTACACAGATACGCAGTATTTT.

The DNA for the CDR3 is TGTGCCAGCAGTTTAGGCTACGGGGACGAGCAGTACTTC. Translated: CASSLGYGDEQYF. This chain links TRBV27 with TRBJ2-7, with D perhaps TRBD2 (5 bases). Per the germline V gene, CDR1 is MNHEY and CDR2 is SMNVEV (reference sequence). The CDR3 sequence is 13 residues long. Trimming shortened V by 2 bases and J by 5 bases, and 10 bases separated the two germline ends.

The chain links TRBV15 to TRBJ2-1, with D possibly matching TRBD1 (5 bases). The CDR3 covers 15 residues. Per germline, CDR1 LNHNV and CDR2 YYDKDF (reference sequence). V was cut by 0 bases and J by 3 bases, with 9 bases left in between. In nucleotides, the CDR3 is TGTGCCACCAGCAGAGAAAAGGGGATCTACAATGAGCAGTTCTTC. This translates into CATSREKGIYNEQFF.

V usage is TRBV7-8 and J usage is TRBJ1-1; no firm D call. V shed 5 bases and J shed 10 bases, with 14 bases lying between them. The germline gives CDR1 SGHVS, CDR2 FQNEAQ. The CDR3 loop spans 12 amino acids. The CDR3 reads CASSVGQDVAFF. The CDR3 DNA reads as TGTGCCAGCAGCGTAGGGCAGGACGTAGCTTTCTTT.

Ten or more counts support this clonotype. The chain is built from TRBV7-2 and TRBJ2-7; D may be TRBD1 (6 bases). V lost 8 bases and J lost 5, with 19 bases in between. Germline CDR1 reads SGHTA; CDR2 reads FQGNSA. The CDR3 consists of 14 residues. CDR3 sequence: CASLVSGQRDEQYF. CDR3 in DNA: TGTGCCAGCCTCGTAAGTGGACAGAGGGACGAGCAGTACTTC.

The CDR3 spells CASGLVREQYF. The CDR3 nucleotides are TGTGCCAGCGGCCTAGTTAGAGAGCAGTACTTC. The chain uses TRBV27 and TRBJ2-7; no firm D call. The CDR3 runs 11 residues. CDR1 is MNHEY and CDR2 is SMNVEV in the germline V gene (reference sequence). Trimming stripped 8 bases from V and 7 bases from J, with 12 bases between.

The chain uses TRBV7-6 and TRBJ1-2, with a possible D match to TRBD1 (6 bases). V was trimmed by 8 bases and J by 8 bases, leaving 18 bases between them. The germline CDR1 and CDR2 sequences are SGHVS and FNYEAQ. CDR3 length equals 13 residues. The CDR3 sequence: CASSHTGNGGYTF. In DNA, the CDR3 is TGTGCCAGCTCCCACACAGGGAACGGGGGCTACACCTTC.

CDR3 residues: CASSLVGRGLAPDTQYF. CDR3 nucleotide sequence: TGTGCCAGCAGCTTAGTGGGTCGAGGACTAGCCCCAGATACGCAGTATTTT. The V and J genes are TRBV7-6 and TRBJ2-3, with 8 positions matching TRBD2. V gave up 1 base and J gave up 4 bases; unmatched junction bases: 10. The CDR3 spans 17 residues. The germline V gene has CDR1 SGHVS and CDR2 FNYEAQ.

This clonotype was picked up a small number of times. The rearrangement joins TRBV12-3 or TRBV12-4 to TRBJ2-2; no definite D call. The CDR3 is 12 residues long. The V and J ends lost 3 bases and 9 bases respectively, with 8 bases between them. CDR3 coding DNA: TGTGCCAGCAGTTTTCAGCCTTGGGAGCTGTTTTTT. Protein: CASSFQPWELFF.

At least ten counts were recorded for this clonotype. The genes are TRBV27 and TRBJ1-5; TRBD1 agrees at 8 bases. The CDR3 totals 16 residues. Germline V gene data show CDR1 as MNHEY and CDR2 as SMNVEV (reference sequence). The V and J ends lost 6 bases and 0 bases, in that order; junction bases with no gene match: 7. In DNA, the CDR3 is TGTGCCAGCAGCCCCGGGACAGGCTATAGCAATCAGCCCCAGCATTTT. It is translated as CASSPGTGYSNQPQHF.

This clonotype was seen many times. The CDR3 bases are TGTGCCAGCAGTTCCTTGGGACTAGCGTTAGATGAGCAGTTCTTC. It specifies CASSSLGLALDEQFF. The genes are TRBV12-3 or TRBV12-4 and TRBJ2-1; TRBD2 agrees at 10 bases. This CDR3 is built from 15 residues. With V trimmed by 4 bases and J by 8 bases, 8 bases remained unmatched.

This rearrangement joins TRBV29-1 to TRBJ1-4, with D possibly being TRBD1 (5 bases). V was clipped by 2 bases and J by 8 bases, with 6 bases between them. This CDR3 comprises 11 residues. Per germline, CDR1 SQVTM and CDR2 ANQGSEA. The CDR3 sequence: CSVEWGEKLFF. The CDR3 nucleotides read TGCAGCGTTGAATGGGGGGAAAAACTGTTTTTT.

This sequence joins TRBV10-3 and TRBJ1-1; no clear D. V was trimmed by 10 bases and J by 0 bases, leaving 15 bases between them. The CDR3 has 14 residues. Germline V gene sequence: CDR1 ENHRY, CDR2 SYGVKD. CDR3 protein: CATRNWAMNTEAFF. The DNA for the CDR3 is TGTGCCACTAGGAATTGGGCTATGAACACTGAAGCTTTCTTT.

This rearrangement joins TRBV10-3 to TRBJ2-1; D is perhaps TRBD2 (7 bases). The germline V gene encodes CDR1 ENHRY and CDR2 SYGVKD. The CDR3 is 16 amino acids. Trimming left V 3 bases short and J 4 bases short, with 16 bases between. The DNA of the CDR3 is TGTGCCATCAGTGATTCGGGCGGGGGCCGGTACAATGAGCAGTTCTTC. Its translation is CAISDSGGGRYNEQFF.

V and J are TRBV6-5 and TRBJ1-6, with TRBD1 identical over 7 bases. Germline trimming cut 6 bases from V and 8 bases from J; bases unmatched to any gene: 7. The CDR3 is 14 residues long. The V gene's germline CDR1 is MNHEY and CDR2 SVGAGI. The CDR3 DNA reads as TGTGCCAGCAGGGAACAGGGGTGGGATTCACCCCTCCACTTT. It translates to CASREQGWDSPLHF.

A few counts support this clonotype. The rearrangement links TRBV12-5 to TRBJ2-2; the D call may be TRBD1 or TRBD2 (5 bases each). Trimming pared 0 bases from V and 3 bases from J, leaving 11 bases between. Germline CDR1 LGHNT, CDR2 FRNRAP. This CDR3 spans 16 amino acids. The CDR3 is CASGLVGPPDTGELFF. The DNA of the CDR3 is TGTGCTAGTGGTTTGGTGGGACCGCCGGACACCGGGGAGCTGTTTTTT.

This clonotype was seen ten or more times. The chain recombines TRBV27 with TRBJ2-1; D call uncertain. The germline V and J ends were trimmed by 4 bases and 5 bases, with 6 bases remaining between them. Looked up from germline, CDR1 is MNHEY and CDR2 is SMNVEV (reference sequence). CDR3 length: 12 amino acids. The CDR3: CASSSWDNEQFF. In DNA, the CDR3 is TGTGCCAGCAGTTCTTGGGACAATGAGCAGTTCTTC.

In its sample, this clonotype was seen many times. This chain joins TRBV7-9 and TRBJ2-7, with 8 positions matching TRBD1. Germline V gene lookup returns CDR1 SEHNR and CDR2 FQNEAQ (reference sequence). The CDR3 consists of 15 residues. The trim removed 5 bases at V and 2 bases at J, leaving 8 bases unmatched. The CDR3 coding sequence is TGTGCCAGCAGCCCAGGACAGGGAGTTGCCTACGAGCAGTACTTC. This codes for CASSPGQGVAYEQYF.

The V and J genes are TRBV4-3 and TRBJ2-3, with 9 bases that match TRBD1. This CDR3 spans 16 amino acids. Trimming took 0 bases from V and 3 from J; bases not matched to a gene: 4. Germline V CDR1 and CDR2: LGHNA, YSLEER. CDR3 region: CASSQDRGQGTDTQYF. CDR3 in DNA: TGCGCCAGCAGCCAAGATAGGGGACAGGGAACAGATACGCAGTATTTT.

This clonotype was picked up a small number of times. The CDR3 DNA follows: TGTGCCAGCAGTAGGAGAAAGACAGGGGATACGCAGTATTTT. It encodes CASSRRKTGDTQYF. V gene TRBV27 combines with J gene TRBJ2-3; 7 nucleotides align to TRBD1. Trimming took 5 bases from V and 6 from J; bases not matched to a gene: 8. The germline V gene encodes CDR1 MNHEY and CDR2 SMNVEV (reference sequence). The CDR3 totals 14 residues.

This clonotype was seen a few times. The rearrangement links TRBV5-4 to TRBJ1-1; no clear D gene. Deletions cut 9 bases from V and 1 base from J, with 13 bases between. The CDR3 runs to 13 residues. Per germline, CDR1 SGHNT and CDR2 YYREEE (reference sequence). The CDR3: CATFAPGNTEAFF. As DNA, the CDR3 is TGTGCCACCTTTGCCCCGGGGAACACTGAAGCTTTCTTT.

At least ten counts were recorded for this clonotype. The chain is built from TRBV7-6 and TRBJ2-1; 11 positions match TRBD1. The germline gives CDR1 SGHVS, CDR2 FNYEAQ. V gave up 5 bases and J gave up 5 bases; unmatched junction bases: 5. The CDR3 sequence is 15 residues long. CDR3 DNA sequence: TGTGCCAGCAGCCCGGGACAGGGGGTGCACAATGAGCAGTTCTTC. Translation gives CASSPGQGVHNEQFF.

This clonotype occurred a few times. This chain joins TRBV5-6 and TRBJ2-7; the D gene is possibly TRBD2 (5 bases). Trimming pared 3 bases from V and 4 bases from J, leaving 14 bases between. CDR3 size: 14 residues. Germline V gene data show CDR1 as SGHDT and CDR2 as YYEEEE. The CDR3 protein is CASSSGGRWYEQYF. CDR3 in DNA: TGTGCCAGCAGCTCCGGAGGTAGGTGGTACGAGCAGTACTTC.

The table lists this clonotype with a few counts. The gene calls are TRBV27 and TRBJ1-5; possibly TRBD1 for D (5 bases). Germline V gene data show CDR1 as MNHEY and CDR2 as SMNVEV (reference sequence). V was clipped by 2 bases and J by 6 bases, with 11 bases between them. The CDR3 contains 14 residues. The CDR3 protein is CASSLQGRGQPQHF. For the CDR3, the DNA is TGTGCCAGCAGTTTACAGGGAAGGGGTCAGCCCCAGCATTTT.